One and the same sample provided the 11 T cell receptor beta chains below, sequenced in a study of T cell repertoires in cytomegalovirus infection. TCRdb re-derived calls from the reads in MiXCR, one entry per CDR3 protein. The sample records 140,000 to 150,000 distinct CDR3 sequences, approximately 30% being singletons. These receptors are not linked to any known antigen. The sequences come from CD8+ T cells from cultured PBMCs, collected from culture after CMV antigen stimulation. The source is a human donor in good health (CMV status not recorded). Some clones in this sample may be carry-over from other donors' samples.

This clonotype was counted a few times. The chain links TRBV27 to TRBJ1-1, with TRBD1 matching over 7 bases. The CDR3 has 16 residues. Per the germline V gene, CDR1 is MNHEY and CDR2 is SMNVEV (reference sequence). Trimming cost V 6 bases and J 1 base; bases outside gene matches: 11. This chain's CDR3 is CASSFFLGGSNTEAFF. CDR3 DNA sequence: TGTGCCAGCAGCTTCTTTTTAGGGGGCTCGAACACTGAAGCTTTCTTT.

The CDR3 DNA reads TGTGCCAGCAGCCTCGGTAGTCCGGATACGCAGTATTTT. It specifies CASSLGSPDTQYF. The chain carries TRBV5-6 and TRBJ2-3; D is unclear. Per the germline V gene, CDR1 is SGHDT and CDR2 is YYEEEE. CDR3 size: 13 residues. V lost 4 bases and J lost 6, with 12 bases in between. The full variable domain, with the rest looked up from reference TRBV5-6 and TRBJ2-3, is DAGVTQSPTHLIKTRGQQVTLRCSPKSGHDTVSWYQQALGQGPQFIFQYYEEEERQRGNFPDRFSGHQFPNYSSELNVNALLLGDSALYLCASSLGSPDTQYFGPGTRLTVL.

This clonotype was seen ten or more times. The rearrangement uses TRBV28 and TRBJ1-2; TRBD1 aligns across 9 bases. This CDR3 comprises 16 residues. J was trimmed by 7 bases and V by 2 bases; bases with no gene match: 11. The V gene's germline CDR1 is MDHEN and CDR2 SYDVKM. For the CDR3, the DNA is TGTGCCAGCAGTTTACTGAGGACAGGGGCGCCGAGTGGCTACACCTTC. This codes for CASSLLRTGAPSGYTF.

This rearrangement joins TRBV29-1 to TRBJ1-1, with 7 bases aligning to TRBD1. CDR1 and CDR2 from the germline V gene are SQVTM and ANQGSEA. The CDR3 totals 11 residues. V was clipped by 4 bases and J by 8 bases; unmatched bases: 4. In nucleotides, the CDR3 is TGCAGCGTTGTACAGGGGTGGGAAGCTTTCTTT. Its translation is CSVVQGWEAFF.

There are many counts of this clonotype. The CDR3, as DNA: TGTGCCAGCAGCCCCTCCCGGGGGGGTACGGATGAGCAGTTCTTC. Translation: CASSPSRGGTDEQFF. The chain is built from TRBV7-2 and TRBJ2-1; 8 bases are a match to TRBD2. Trimming removed 5 bases from V and 8 bases from J; junction bases left unmatched: 11. The CDR3 has 15 residues. CDR1 is SGHTA and CDR2 is FQGNSA in the germline V gene.

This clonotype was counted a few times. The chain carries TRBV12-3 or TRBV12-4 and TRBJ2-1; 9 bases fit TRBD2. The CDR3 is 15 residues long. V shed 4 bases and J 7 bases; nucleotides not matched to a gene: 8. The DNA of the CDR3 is TGTGCCAGCAGTTCACAGGCGGGGGGGGCAAATGAGCAGTTCTTC. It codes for CASSSQAGGANEQFF.

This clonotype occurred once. DNA for the CDR3: TGTGCCAGCAGTGACAGGGGGCCTCACTATGGCTACACCTTC. Its protein is CASSDRGPHYGYTF. V usage is TRBV2 and J usage is TRBJ1-2, with 8 bases matching TRBD1. J was trimmed by 3 bases and V by 3 bases; bases with no gene match: 3. There are 14 residues in the CDR3. The germline V gene encodes CDR1 SNHLY and CDR2 FYNNEI.

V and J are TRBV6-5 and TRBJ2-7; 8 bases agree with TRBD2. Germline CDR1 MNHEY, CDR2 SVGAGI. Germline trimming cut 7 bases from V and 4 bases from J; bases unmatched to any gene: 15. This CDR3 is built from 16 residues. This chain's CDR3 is CASKSWRGDSQYEQYF. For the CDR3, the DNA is TGTGCCAGCAAATCTTGGCGGGGGGATTCCCAATACGAGCAGTACTTC.

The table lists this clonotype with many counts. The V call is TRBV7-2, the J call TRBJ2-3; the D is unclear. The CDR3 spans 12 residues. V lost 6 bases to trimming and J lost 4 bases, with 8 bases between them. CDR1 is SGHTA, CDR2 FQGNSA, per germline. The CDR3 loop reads CASRPQADTQYF. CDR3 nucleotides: TGTGCCAGCAGGCCTCAGGCAGATACGCAGTATTTT.

CDR3 nucleotide sequence: TGTGCCAGCAGTTTTTCGTGGGACAACGAGCAGTACTTC. This gives the protein CASSFSWDNEQYF. V gene TRBV27 combines with J gene TRBJ2-7; possible D gene TRBD1, 6 bases. Trimming removed 3 bases at V and 5 bases at J, with 11 bases between. The CDR3 consists of 13 residues. Germline CDR1 reads MNHEY; CDR2 reads SMNVEV (reference sequence).

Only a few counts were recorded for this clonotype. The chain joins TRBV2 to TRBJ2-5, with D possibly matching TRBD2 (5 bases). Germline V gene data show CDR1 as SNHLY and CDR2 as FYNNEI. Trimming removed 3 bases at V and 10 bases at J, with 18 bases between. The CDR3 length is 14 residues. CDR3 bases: TGTGCCAGCAGTGAGGTTGGCGCCGTGGAGGTCCAGTACTTC. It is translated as CASSEVGAVEVQYF.